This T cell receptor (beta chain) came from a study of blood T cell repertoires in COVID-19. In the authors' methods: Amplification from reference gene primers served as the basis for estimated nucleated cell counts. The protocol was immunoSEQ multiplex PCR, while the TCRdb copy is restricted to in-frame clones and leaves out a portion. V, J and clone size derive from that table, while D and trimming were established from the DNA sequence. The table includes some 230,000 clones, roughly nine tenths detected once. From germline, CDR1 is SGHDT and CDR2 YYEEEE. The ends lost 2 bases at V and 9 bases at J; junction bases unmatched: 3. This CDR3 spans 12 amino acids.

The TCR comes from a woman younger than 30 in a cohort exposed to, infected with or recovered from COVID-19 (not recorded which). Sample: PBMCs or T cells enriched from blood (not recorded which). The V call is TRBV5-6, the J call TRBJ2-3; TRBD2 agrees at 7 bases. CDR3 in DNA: TGTGCCAGCAGCTTCGGAGCGGGGACGCAGTATTTT. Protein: CASSFGAGTQYF.